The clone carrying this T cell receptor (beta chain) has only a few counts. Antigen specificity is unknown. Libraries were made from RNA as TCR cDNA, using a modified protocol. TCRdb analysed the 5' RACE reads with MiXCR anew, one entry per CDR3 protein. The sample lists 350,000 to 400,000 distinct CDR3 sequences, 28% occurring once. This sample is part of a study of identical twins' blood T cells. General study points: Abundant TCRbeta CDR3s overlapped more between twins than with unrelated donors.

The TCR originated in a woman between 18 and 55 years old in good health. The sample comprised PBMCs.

CDR3 DNA sequence: TGCAGTGCTGCCCGGGGGGCAGAGACTATGCGCTACACCTTC. Translated: CSAARGAETMRYTF. The chain combines TRBV20-1 with TRBJ1-2, with a possible D match to TRBD1 (6 bases). The CDR3 spans 14 residues. V was trimmed by 5 bases and J by 9 bases, leaving 22 bases between them. CDR1 DFQATT and CDR2 SNEGSKA come from the germline V gene (reference sequence).